Below, 8 T cell receptor beta chains from the same sample are listed, as sequenced in a study of cytomegalovirus exposure and HLA in healthy donors. 13 Jbeta primers and 60 Vbeta primers were used for the PCR. Libraries were prepared by immunoSEQ multiplex PCR; TCRdb keeps only in-frame clonotypes and omits some of them. The sample includes about 200,000 clones, roughly 85% of them seen just once. The sample was PBMCs. The receptors come from a man younger than 30 in good health and CMV-seronegative.

The genes are TRBV5-6 and TRBJ1-1, with TRBD1 matching 10 bases. The CDR3 contains 13 residues. Germline V gives CDR1 SGHDT, CDR2 YYEEEE. Unmatched junction bases numbered 1, after V lost 4 bases and J lost 4 bases. The CDR3 spells CASSGTGATEAFF. CDR3 coding DNA: TGTGCCAGCAGCGGGACAGGGGCCACTGAAGCTTTCTTT.

V gene TRBV28 combines with J gene TRBJ2-2, with D possibly matching TRBD1 (6 bases). The V gene's germline CDR1 is MDHEN and CDR2 SYDVKM. The V end lost 2 bases, the J end lost 5 bases, and 9 bases lay between the germline ends. CDR3 length: 14 residues. The CDR3 DNA reads as TGTGCCAGCAGTTTAGCAGGGGCAACCGGGGAGCTGTTTTTT. It is translated as CASSLAGATGELFF.

The chain recombines TRBV7-6 with TRBJ1-1; 7 nucleotides align to TRBD1. V was pared by 1 base and J by 0 bases, with 5 bases of the junction left unmatched. The length of the CDR3 is 16 residues. In germline, CDR1 is SGHVS, CDR2 FNYEAQ. CDR3 DNA sequence: TGTGCCAGCAGCTTAGGGAGCAGGGGGTTGAACACTGAAGCTTTCTTT. The encoded protein is CASSLGSRGLNTEAFF.

With respect to this clone: The sample holds other DNA sequences that translate to the same CDR3. V is TRBV18 and J is TRBJ2-3, with D perhaps matching TRBD2 (5 bases). The CDR3 is 13 residues long. The V gene's germline CDR1 is KGHSH and CDR2 LQKENI. V lost 3 bases and J 1 base, leaving 5 bases between the germline ends. DNA of the CDR3: TGTGCCAGCTCACCCGGGGGCACAGATACGCAGTATTTT. It encodes CASSPGGTDTQYF.

The chain couples TRBV30 to TRBJ1-2; 10 bases fit TRBD1. In germline, CDR1 is GTSNPN, CDR2 SVGIG (reference sequence). The trim removed 0 bases at V and 7 bases at J, leaving 5 bases unmatched. The CDR3 is 14 amino acids. CDR3 loop: CAWSVLGQGVGYTF. The CDR3 nucleotides are TGTGCCTGGAGTGTACTCGGACAGGGGGTTGGCTACACCTTC.

The CDR3 nucleotides are TGTGCCAGCAGCTTCACGACTAGCTTCTACGAGCAGTACTTC. Amino acid sequence: CASSFTTSFYEQYF. The rearrangement links TRBV7-8 to TRBJ2-7, with 7 bases matching TRBD2. Germline CDR1 and CDR2: SGHVS and FQNEAQ. V shed 3 bases and J 3 bases; nucleotides not matched to a gene: 5. The CDR3 is 14 amino acids.

This chain connects TRBV4-3 to TRBJ2-3, with 12 bases aligning to TRBD2. This CDR3 spans 17 amino acids. The V gene end was trimmed by 1 base and the J gene end by 5 bases; junction bases not matched to a gene: 7. In germline, CDR1 is LGHNA, CDR2 YSLEER. The CDR3: CASSQGRTSGAGDTQYF. The DNA for the CDR3 is TGCGCCAGCAGCCAAGGCAGGACTAGCGGGGCGGGAGATACGCAGTATTTT.

The chain employs TRBV28 and TRBJ1-5, with D hard to call. Germline values: CDR1 MDHEN, CDR2 SYDVKM. The CDR3 extends over 15 amino acids. V was cut by 3 bases and J by 0 bases, with 9 bases left in between. CDR3 nucleotide sequence: TGTGCCAGCAGTTTGCCAGGTTATAGCAATCAGCCCCAGCATTTT. This translates into CASSLPGYSNQPQHF.